This T cell receptor (beta chain) was retrieved from a study of cytotoxic CD8 clonotypes in ibrutinib-treated CLL (dated by TCRdb to the early 2020s). Background for the entire study: In this cohort, approximately 15 patients were treatment-naive and more than 9 were relapsed/refractory, while around 18 had unmutated IGHV. Responses were partial in some 24 patients and complete in 2; after median approximately 69 months follow-up, around 15 stayed in remission and roughly twelve progressed. Samples at response were collected after a median of approximately twelve months of treatment, with a range of roughly 6 to 36 months. On average, each sample yielded around 230,000 productive templates and about 100,000 productive rearrangements. Of the approximately 90 people in the trial, approximately 24 had longitudinal samples available. Cryopreserved peripheral blood mononuclear cells were obtained prior to treatment, at the time of response, and at either disease progression or sustained remission. Every sample from remission and from progressive disease was obtained while the patients were still on ibrutinib. General findings and caveats noted by the study authors: Public clonotypes were rare and either shrank or stayed stable during treatment, and the rise in clonality at ibrutinib response reflected expansion of private clonotypes. At ibrutinib response clonality went up, during sustained remission it held steady, and at progression it dropped back toward baseline. Sampling times were not matched between sustained-remission and progressing patients, and lymph node repertoires were not studied. Baseline clonality was found to be higher than that of age-matched healthy donors and was strongly correlated with circulating CD8+ T-cell counts.

On a MiSeq, deep resolution sequencing aimed for a depth between 1 in 1 million and 1 in 200,000 T cells, with each clonotype covered around 10x on average. The immunoSEQ hsTCRB Kit was used to generate the TCR beta libraries. The original pipeline was this. Data were analyzed with ImmunoSEQ Data Assistant and ImmunoSEQ Analyzer, with V, D and J genes assigned per IMGT definitions. Clonality, with values ranging from 0 to 1, was calculated as one minus the normalized Shannon entropy of productive rearrangement frequencies. Only overrepresented clonotypes making up at least 0.05% of each patient's repertoire were included in the public clonotype analysis. Thirteen repertoires from age-matched healthy donors, obtained from immuneACCESS, served as clonality controls. In its TCRdb copy, this immuneACCESS table keeps in-frame sequences only and misses some clones. Where compared with another copy, unresolved V genes explain less than half of these, and the others have no known cause. That table is the source of V, J and clone size, and D and trimming were worked out from the DNA. The sample includes 100,000 to 150,000 clones, with approximately 85% observed a single time. Under 2.5% of the sample is taken by the ten largest.

Concerning this clone: This receptor's antigen is unknown. No base quality values were provided; no much bigger clone lies one nucleotide off.

CDR1 and CDR2, per the germline V gene (reference sequence), are LNHDA and SQIVND. The junction carries 25 bases between V and J, which are trimmed by 5 bases and 12 bases respectively. Spanning cysteine to phenylalanine, the CDR3 consists of 16 amino acids. The sequence is cut down to CDR3 DNA, 48 bases in frame from base 1. The meaning of the sample's time point label: 20 to 30 months on ibrutinib. For TCR beta library preparation, 1.5 to 2.5 micrograms of genomic DNA was extracted from cryopreserved PBMCs. High-throughput TCR beta sequencing was performed on longitudinal blood samples from CLL patients receiving ibrutinib monotherapy. The patients were enrolled in a single-center, open-label phase 2 trial of ibrutinib monotherapy.

Here the sequenced sample was PBMCs, taken after 24 months of ibrutinib treatment. This receptor was identified in a human donor with chronic lymphocytic leukemia. Recombination connected TRBV19 to TRBJ1-4, with a weak D call of TRBD1 (5 bases match). The CDR3 protein: CASSRREDGTKGQLFF. The DNA is TGTGCCAGTAGTCGGAGGGAGGACGGGACTAAGGGCCAACTGTTTTTT.